What follows describes a single T cell receptor beta chain. Its cognate antigen is unknown. Profiling relied on immunoSEQ multiplex PCR, and the TCRdb table lists in-frame clones only, not all of them. The sample lists over 85,000 clones; around 85% were seen once. The sample is drawn from a study of T cell responses to AZD1222 COVID-19 vaccine. The overall study: Combined were second doses at about 4 or about 12 weeks.

CDR3 length equals 16 residues. From germline, CDR1 is SGHRS and CDR2 YFSETQ. Between the trimmed V and J ends, which lost 0 bases and 0 bases, there was a span of 10 bases. General observations from the study: Unmutated variant regions are reportedly the target of nearly half of TCRs that are spike-specific. The donors showed a predominance of white British ancestry and of females, with possible underestimation of clonal diversity.

This rearrangement joins TRBV5-1 to TRBJ1-3; D may be TRBD1 (5 bases). This TCR was recovered from an adult in good health. The sample in question was peripheral blood, obtained on day 0 of AZD1222 vaccination. CDR3 sequence reads: CASSLGGTLSGNTIYF. The CDR3 coding sequence is TGCGCCAGCAGCTTGGGGGGGACCCTCTCTGGAAACACCATATATTTT.